This T cell receptor beta chain originates from a study of blood T cell repertoires in COVID-19. Looking at the study overall: Both acute and convalescent COVID-19 samples were obtained from the United States, Italy and Spain. The cDNA or gDNA used as material had been derived from T cells, B-cell-depleted T cells, or PBMCs.

Enrolled during active infection, Seattle patients were then followed longitudinally. Authors' data handling: Reference gene primers were amplified, and this amplification served to estimate nucleated cell counts. Repertoires were generated with immunoSEQ multiplex PCR, while TCRdb's copy carries only in-frame clones and drops some. That table supplies the V and J calls and clone size; D and trimming were determined from the DNA. Of 150,000 or so clones in the sample, 79% are singletons; the top ten hold more than 6.5%. The sequenced material came from peripheral blood. This sequence originates from a woman aged 60 to 75 with COVID-19, enrolled during active disease.

CDR3 in DNA: TGTGCCAGCAGCTGGGGACAGGAGCAGTACTTC. It yields the protein CASSWGQEQYF. V usage is TRBV5-4 and J usage is TRBJ2-7; 7 bases line up with TRBD1. Germline trimming cut 3 bases from V and 7 bases from J; bases unmatched to any gene: 1. The CDR3 runs 11 residues. CDR1 and CDR2 from the germline V gene are SGHNT and YYREEE (reference sequence).